A selection of T cell receptor beta chains follows, all from one sample in a study of technical replicates of blood from a few donors. Repertoires were generated with immunoSEQ multiplex PCR, while TCRdb's copy carries only in-frame clones and drops some. Of about 85,000 clones in the sample, roughly 94% were seen once. Material for sequencing was T cells isolated from PBMCs. These receptors all come from a human donor in good health. Each CDR3 is given without its conserved first and last residue.

V: TRBV7-9; length: 12; CDR3: ASSPEGDPYEQF
V: TRBV4-1; length: 16; CDR3: ASSRSPLGGGSNQPQH
V: TRBV19; length: 12; CDR3: ASRAQDSSYEQY
V: TRBV19; length: 11; CDR3: AVPGQANYGYT
V: TRBV5-6; length: 11; CDR3: ASSEGDSEKLF
V: TRBV27; length: 12; CDR3: ASSGSGTGGSYT
V: TRBV7-3; length: 13; CDR3: ASSPPGAGANEQF
V: TRBV28; length: 12; CDR3: ASSSPGFENIQY
V: TRBV6-5; length: 12; CDR3: ASSLGGPPYEQY
V: TRBV28; length: 13; CDR3: ASSSHTGDGNTIY
V: TRBV9; length: 12; CDR3: ASSVDTASLEQY
V: TRBV7-9; length: 11; CDR3: VDSPGPLYGYT
V: TRBV4-3; length: 13; CDR3: ASSQEGAPGTEAF
V: TRBV6-5; length: 13; CDR3: ASSPGLAGVGEQY
V: TRBV6-6; length: 11; CDR3: ASSLENREGYT
V: TRBV19; length: 13; CDR3: ASSIPRTGNYGYT
V: TRBV29-1; length: 12; CDR3: SVVGLAGGNEQF
V: TRBV19; length: 12; CDR3: ASSRQGAYNEQF
V: TRBV5-5; length: 14; CDR3: ASSLDGSGPPYEQY
V: TRBV4-1; length: 14; CDR3: ASSRGTSGSVETQY
V: TRBV29-1; length: 11; CDR3: SVETTGGYEQY
V: TRBV30; length: 9; CDR3: AWISESEQY